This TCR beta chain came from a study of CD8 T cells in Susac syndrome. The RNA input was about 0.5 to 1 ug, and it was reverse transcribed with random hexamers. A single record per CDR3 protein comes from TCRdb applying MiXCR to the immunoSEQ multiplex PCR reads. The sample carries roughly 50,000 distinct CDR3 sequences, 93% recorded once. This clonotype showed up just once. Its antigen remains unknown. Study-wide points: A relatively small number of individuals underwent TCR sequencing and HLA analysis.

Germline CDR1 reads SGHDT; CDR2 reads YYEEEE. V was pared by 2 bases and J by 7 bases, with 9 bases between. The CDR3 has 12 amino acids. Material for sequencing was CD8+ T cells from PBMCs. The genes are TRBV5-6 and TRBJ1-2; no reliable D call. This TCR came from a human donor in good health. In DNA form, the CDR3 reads TGTGCCAGCAGCTTTGGTGGTTCTGGCTACACCTTC. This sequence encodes CASSFGGSGYTF. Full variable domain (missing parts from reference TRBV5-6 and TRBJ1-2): DAGVTQSPTHLIKTRGQQVTLRCSPKSGHDTVSWYQQALGQGPQFIFQYYEEEERQRGNFPDRFSGHQFPNYSSELNVNALLLGDSALYLCASSFGGSGYTFGSGTRLTVV.